The 18 T cell receptor beta chains in this list originate from one sample, sequenced in a study of T cell repertoires in cytomegalovirus infection. One entry per CDR3 protein results from TCRdb running MiXCR on the reads. The profile shows around 130,000 distinct CDR3 sequences, about 24% of them singletons. The antigens of these receptors remain unknown. The sequencing input was PBMCs, sequenced either directly or after in vitro stimulation (not recorded which). The receptors were gathered from a human donor in good health (CMV status not recorded). Some clones in this sample may be carry-over from other donors' samples.

The V and J genes are TRBV19 and TRBJ1-5; 12 bases match TRBD1. V shed 6 bases and J 3 bases; nucleotides not matched to a gene: 6. The CDR3 spans 16 residues. Germline CDR1 and CDR2: LNHDA and SQIVND (reference sequence). The CDR3 coding sequence is TGTGCCAGTAGGCGGGGACAGGGGGCTATCAATCAGCCCCAGCATTTT. Its protein is CASRRGQGAINQPQHF.

The rearrangement uses TRBV7-3 and TRBJ1-6, with D maybe TRBD1 (6 bases). CDR3 length: 13 residues. V gave up 5 bases and J gave up 6 bases, with 8 bases separating them. The germline V gene has CDR1 SGHTA and CDR2 FQGTGA. The DNA for the CDR3 is TGTGCCAGCAGCATGGACAGTAATTCACCCCTCCACTTT. This sequence encodes CASSMDSNSPLHF.

J is TRBJ2-5 and V is TRBV5-6; D possibly corresponds to TRBD1 (6 bases). Germline V gene data show CDR1 as SGHDT and CDR2 as YYEEEE. The CDR3 contains 15 residues. Trimming removed 4 bases from V and 1 base from J, with 14 bases in between. The CDR3 reads CASSQTGTPQETQYF. CDR3 DNA: TGTGCCAGCAGCCAGACTGGGACACCCCAAGAGACCCAGTACTTC.

This clonotype occurred many times. The V gene is TRBV7-6, the J gene TRBJ1-4, with unresolved D. Germline CDR1 is SGHVS and CDR2 is FNYEAQ. Trimming took 4 bases from V and 4 from J, leaving 7 bases between them. This CDR3 region has 13 residues. CDR3 nucleotide sequence: TGTGCCAGCAGCTCCCGGGGTAATGAAAAACTGTTTTTT. As protein: CASSSRGNEKLFF. Full variable domain (remainder filled in from reference TRBV7-6 and TRBJ1-4): GAGVSQSPRYKVTKRGQDVALRCDPISGHVSLYWYRQALGQGPEFLTYFNYEAQQDKSGLPNDRFSAERPEGSISTLTIQRTEQRDSAMYRCASSSRGNEKLFFGSGTQLSVL.

A few counts support this clonotype. This rearrangement joins TRBV7-4 to TRBJ2-1; 15 positions match TRBD2. The CDR3 totals 18 residues. Trimming took 5 bases from V and 8 from J; bases not matched to a gene: 13. CDR1 is SGHVT and CDR2 is SQSDAQ in the germline V gene. In nucleotides, the CDR3 is TGTGCCAGCAGCCGCCCTTCGGGACTAGCGGGAGGTAGAGATGAGCAGTTCTTC. Encoded protein: CASSRPSGLAGGRDEQFF. Full variable domain (missing parts from reference TRBV7-4 and TRBJ2-1): GAGVSQSPRYKVAKRGRDVALRCDSISGHVTLYWYRQTLGQGSEVLTYSQSDAQRDKSGRPSGRFSAERPERSVSTLKIQRTEQGDSAVYLCASSRPSGLAGGRDEQFFGPGTRLTVL.

The chain recombines TRBV6-1 with TRBJ2-7, with D tentatively TRBD2 (6 bases). V was clipped by 4 bases and J by 4 bases, with 14 bases between them. The CDR3 is 14 amino acids. Germline V gene lookup returns CDR1 MNHNS and CDR2 SASEGT. The CDR3 sequence is CASSVNRGYYEQYV. For the CDR3, the DNA is TGTGCCAGCAGTGTTAATCGGGGGTATTACGAGCAGTACGTC.

Concerning this clonotype: One junction end disagrees with the germline gene, perhaps due to a read error. This sequence joins TRBV5-3 and TRBJ1-2, with D unclear. TRBV5-3 qualifies as an ORF whose function is uncertain. This CDR3 has 11 residues. For the CDR3, the DNA is TGTGCCAGCAGCTCCTTTTATGGCTACACCTTC. It specifies CASSSFYGYTF.

The CDR3 DNA is TGTGCCAGCAGCTTAGTGGCACAACATTCCTACGAGCAGTACTTC. Protein: CASSLVAQHSYEQYF. The V and J genes are TRBV11-2 and TRBJ2-7; no definite D call. Germline CDR1 SGHAT, CDR2 FQNNGV. This CDR3 region has 15 residues. Trimming left V 1 base short and J 1 base short, with 11 bases between.

Ten or more counts support this clonotype. The chain combines TRBV6-1 with TRBJ2-6, with D perhaps TRBD2 (5 bases). The length of the CDR3 is 17 residues. V lost 2 bases and J lost 0, with 11 bases in between. Germline-derived CDR1 and CDR2 are MNHNS and SASEGT. The CDR3 reads CASSERVAGSGANVLTF. The CDR3 DNA reads TGTGCCAGCAGTGAAAGGGTTGCGGGCTCTGGGGCCAACGTCCTGACTTTC.

Note on this clonotype: The junction and the germline gene differ at one end; a read error may be behind it. The chain is built from TRBV4-3 and TRBJ2-3, with 10 bases fitting TRBD2. CDR3 length equals 14 residues. Germline V lookup: CDR1 LGHNA, CDR2 YSLEER. CDR3 DNA sequence: TGCGCCAGCAGCCAAGATGAAATTAGCGGGAGGCTGCATTTT. This translates into CASSQDEISGRLHF.

The V call is TRBV12-3 or TRBV12-4, the J call TRBJ1-1; 9 bases are shared with TRBD1. The CDR3 extends over 17 amino acids. Losses at the gene ends were 6 bases for V and 1 base for J; bases not matched to a gene: 12. In DNA form, the CDR3 reads TGTGCCAGCAGAAGGGGGGGACAGGGTGGAAAGAACACTGAAGCTTTCTTT. It translates to CASRRGGQGGKNTEAFF.

This clonotype was observed at least ten times. The V gene is TRBV7-2, the J gene TRBJ1-2, with D unclear. Germline lookup yields CDR1 SGHTA and CDR2 FQGNSA. This CDR3 is 14 amino acids long. The ends were cut back, 5 bases at V and 3 bases at J, with 13 bases in the middle. The CDR3 loop reads CASSPWDNDYGYTF. The CDR3 bases are TGTGCCAGCAGCCCTTGGGATAACGACTATGGCTACACCTTC.

The V call is TRBV7-2, the J call TRBJ2-3, with 9 bases identical to TRBD2. V lost 3 bases to trimming and J lost 4 bases; unmatched junction nucleotides: 5. Germline CDR1 SGHTA, CDR2 FQGNSA. The CDR3 spans 15 residues. The CDR3 loop is CASSFGTSIPDTQYF. In nucleotides, the CDR3 is TGTGCCAGCAGCTTTGGGACTAGCATCCCAGATACGCAGTATTTT.

This clonotype was found a few times. V and J are TRBV5-1 and TRBJ1-2; 8 nucleotides align to TRBD1. Germline CDR1 and CDR2: SGHRS and YFSETQ. CDR3 length: 17 amino acids. The ends lost 2 bases at V and 2 bases at J; junction bases unmatched: 11. The CDR3: CASSFPGQGLRNYGYTF. CDR3 nucleotide sequence: TGCGCCAGCAGCTTTCCCGGACAGGGCCTAAGGAACTATGGCTACACCTTC.

The chain combines TRBV12-3 or TRBV12-4 with TRBJ2-3; 13 nucleotides align to TRBD2. V shed 6 bases and J 4 bases; nucleotides not matched to a gene: 16. This CDR3 has 19 residues. In DNA form, the CDR3 reads TGTGCCAGCAGCCAACTAGCGGGAGGGCCGCCTGCTTGGGCAGATACGCAGTATTTT. This codes for CASSQLAGGPPAWADTQYF.

There are many counts of this clonotype. This chain joins TRBV7-9 and TRBJ1-2, with D possibly matching TRBD1 (5 bases). The V and J ends lost 5 bases and 8 bases respectively, with 18 bases between them. Germline lookup yields CDR1 SEHNR and CDR2 FQNEAQ (reference sequence). The CDR3 is 14 residues long. CDR3 nucleotide sequence: TGTGCCAGCAGCCCTATGGGACCGTCCCCAGGCTACACCTTC. Amino acid sequence: CASSPMGPSPGYTF.

CDR3 nucleotides: TGTGCCTCAGCAGCCCTAAGTGTAAAAGAGACCCAGTACTTC. Its protein is CASAALSVKETQYF. The genes are TRBV2 and TRBJ2-5; no clear D gene. Looked up from germline, CDR1 is SNHLY and CDR2 is FYNNEI. This CDR3 has 14 amino acids. Trimming cost V 11 bases and J 3 bases, with 19 bases left between them.

This clonotype turned up a few times. The chain carries TRBV12-3 or TRBV12-4 and TRBJ1-5; 12 nucleotides agree with TRBD1. With 7 bases clipped from V and 3 bases from J, the junction kept 10 bases outside the gene matches. The CDR3 runs to 17 residues. CDR3 sequence reads: CASKTGTGGYNNQPQHF. Written as DNA, the CDR3 is TGTGCCAGCAAAACCGGGACAGGGGGCTACAACAATCAGCCCCAGCATTTT.